A single sample is the source of the 26 T cell receptor beta chains below, sequenced in a study of OX40 agonist ivuxolimab in advanced cancers. The library relied on the immunoSEQ multiplex PCR assay. The table comes from immuneACCESS by way of TCRdb, which keeps in-frame sequences with V and J called. Part of the clones is missing from these tables; in studies checked, under half for an unresolved V gene and the rest for unknown reasons. For this sample the table gives tens of thousands of clones, of which almost 85% were detected only once. Around 10% of the sample goes to the ten largest clones. The sequenced sample was CD4+ or CD8+ T cells sorted from blood, obtained in a trial of the OX40 agonist ivuxolimab. The receptors originated from an adult with an advanced solid tumor such as melanoma, head and neck, liver or kidney cancer.

Of note for this clone: The junction departs from the called germline gene at one end, perhaps through a read error. The rearrangement uses TRBV7-7 and TRBJ2-5, with no clear D. Per germline, CDR1 SSHAT and CDR2 FNYEAQ (reference sequence). The CDR3 length is 13 residues. The CDR3 sequence is CASSRNNRETQYF. DNA for the CDR3: TGTGCTAGCAGCCGGAATAACCGAGAGACCCAGTACTTC.

The gene calls are TRBV7-2 and TRBJ2-7, with D possibly being TRBD1 or TRBD2 (6 bases each). The CDR3 runs 14 residues. Germline V gives CDR1 SGHTA, CDR2 FQGNSA. Trimming removed 2 bases from V and 6 bases from J, with 14 bases in between. The CDR3 DNA sequence: TGTGCCAGCAGCTTATTGGGCAGGGGAGGCGAGCAGTACTTC. Translation: CASSLLGRGGEQYF.

The chain uses TRBV4-1 and TRBJ2-3; the match to TRBD2 covers 12 bases. The CDR3 runs 16 residues. V dropped 3 bases and J dropped 2; count of bases not matched to a gene: 3. In germline, CDR1 is MGHRA, CDR2 YSYEKL. The CDR3, as DNA: TGCGCCAGCAGCCACCGACTAGCGGGGGACACAGATACGCAGTATTTT. Translating it yields CASSHRLAGDTDTQYF.

The V gene is TRBV4-1, the J gene TRBJ2-3; 8 nucleotides agree with TRBD2. V lost 4 bases, J lost 0 bases, and 9 bases stayed unmatched. From germline, CDR1 is MGHRA and CDR2 YSYEKL. The CDR3 is made up of 17 amino acids. The CDR3 DNA sequence: TGCGCCAGCAGCCCCCGGGCTAGCGGGTCTAGCACAGATACGCAGTATTTT. It codes for CASSPRASGSSTDTQYF.

Of note for this clone: At one end, the junction sequence differs from germline, possibly due to a read error. V gene TRBV4-1 combines with J gene TRBJ2-1; 7 positions match TRBD2. CDR1 MGHRA and CDR2 YSYEKL come from the germline V gene. The CDR3 is 15 amino acids. The CDR3 is CASSQERPGGPALLF. DNA of the CDR3: TGCGCCAGCAGCCAAGAACGACCGGGGGGTCCCGCTCTCCTCTTC.

This rearrangement joins TRBV5-1 to TRBJ2-7, with a weak D call TRBD2 (5 bases). CDR1 is SGHRS and CDR2 is YFSETQ in the germline V gene. The CDR3 consists of 13 residues. V dropped 2 bases and J dropped 1 base, with 7 bases sitting between them. CDR3 sequence reads: CASSLTGSYEQYF. CDR3 nucleotides: TGCGCCAGCAGCTTAACGGGGTCCTACGAGCAGTACTTC.

The rearrangement links TRBV19 to TRBJ2-5, with 7 bases that match TRBD2. Germline V gene sequence: CDR1 LNHDA, CDR2 SQIVND (reference sequence). CDR3 length: 19 amino acids. The J segment lost 1 base and the V segment lost 3 bases, leaving 17 bases of the junction unmatched. The CDR3 DNA sequence: TGTGCCAGTAGTATGGGGAAGGGGAGGGCCGGCCCAACCCAAGAGACCCAGTACTTC. Its protein is CASSMGKGRAGPTQETQYF.

The V gene is TRBV19, the J gene TRBJ2-4; unclear D gene. With 1 base removed from V and 0 bases from J, the gap between germline ends came to 10 bases. Germline V CDR1 and CDR2: LNHDA, SQIVND (reference sequence). The CDR3 loop spans 16 amino acids. In DNA, the CDR3 is TGTGCCAGTAGTATAGGGGCGTTGATAGCCAAAAACATTCAGTACTTC. The encoded protein is CASSIGALIAKNIQYF. The full variable domain, completed using reference TRBV19 and TRBJ2-4, is DGGITQSPKYLFRKEGQNVTLSCEQNLNHDAMYWYRQDPGQGLRLIYYSQIVNDFQKGDIAEGYSVSREKKESFPLTVTSAQKNPTAFYLCASSIGALIAKNIQYFGAGTRLSVL.

V is TRBV7-8 and J is TRBJ2-7, with D hard to call. CDR1 is SGHVS and CDR2 is FQNEAQ in the germline V gene. This CDR3 comprises 14 residues. Trimming pared 5 bases from V and 2 bases from J, leaving 13 bases between. In DNA form, the CDR3 reads TGTGCCAGCAGCAAAACCAGATCTACCTACGAGCAGTACTTC. This codes for CASSKTRSTYEQYF.

This chain connects TRBV18 to TRBJ2-6; D is uncertain. CDR3 length: 13 amino acids. Germline CDR1 reads KGHSH; CDR2 reads LQKENI. Trimming left V 6 bases short and J 0 bases short, with 3 bases between. This CDR3 reads CASSFSGANVLTF. DNA for the CDR3: TGTGCCAGCTCGTTCTCTGGGGCCAACGTCCTGACTTTC.

V is TRBV20-1 and J is TRBJ1-4, with D hard to call. Trimming pared 7 bases from V and 4 bases from J, leaving 7 bases between. Germline V gene sequence: CDR1 DFQATT, CDR2 SNEGSKA (reference sequence). The CDR3 length is 11 residues. CDR3 coding DNA: TGCAGTGTTCCTCGTAATGAAAAACTGTTTTTT. Translated: CSVPRNEKLFF.

The rearrangement uses TRBV11-1 and TRBJ2-6; 8 bases are shared with TRBD1. The junction had 2 bases not matched to a gene; V was cut back by 2 bases and J by 2 bases. The CDR3 sequence is 16 residues long. Germline assignment: CDR1 SGHAT and CDR2 FQDESV (reference sequence). DNA of the CDR3: TGTGCCAGCAGCTTAAAGGGACAGGCTGGGGCCAACGTCCTGACTTTC. As protein: CASSLKGQAGANVLTF.

The gene calls are TRBV6-4 and TRBJ2-3; D possibly matches TRBD1 or TRBD2 (6 bases each). Per the germline V gene, CDR1 is MRHNA and CDR2 is SNTAGT. The CDR3 runs 16 residues. V shed 2 bases and J shed 2 bases, with 14 bases lying between them. DNA of the CDR3: TGTGCCAGCAGTGACGAGGGGGGAATTCACACAGATACGCAGTATTTT. Protein sequence: CASSDEGGIHTDTQYF.

In its sample, this clone was seen a few times. This chain uses TRBV4-3 with TRBJ1-1; 9 nucleotides line up with TRBD1. The CDR3 extends over 15 amino acids. Unmatched junction bases numbered 3, after V lost 1 base and J lost 3 bases. CDR1 and CDR2 (germline): LGHNA, YSLEER. CDR3 protein: CASSQGTGVHTEAFF. The CDR3 region has the DNA TGCGCCAGCAGCCAAGGGACAGGGGTTCACACTGAAGCTTTCTTT.

The chain is built from TRBV27 and TRBJ2-3; the D gene is possibly TRBD1 (5 bases). From germline, CDR1 is MNHEY and CDR2 SMNVEV (reference sequence). This CDR3 contains 15 residues. V lost 4 bases and J 0 bases, leaving 11 bases between the germline ends. CDR3 loop: CASSSLGPSTDTQYF. In DNA, the CDR3 is TGTGCCAGCAGTTCATTGGGGCCTAGCACAGATACGCAGTATTTT.

The rearrangement uses TRBV10-3 and TRBJ2-7, with 10 bases identical to TRBD1. CDR1 ENHRY and CDR2 SYGVKD come from the germline V gene. The CDR3 is made up of 13 amino acids. V shed 8 bases, J shed 2 bases, and the junction held 3 bases outside the gene matches. CDR3 nucleotides: TGTGCCATCCGGACAGGGGGAACCTACGAGCAGTACTTC. Amino acids: CAIRTGGTYEQYF.

The V gene is TRBV19, the J gene TRBJ1-2; TRBD1 is a possible D gene (5 bases). Trimming removed 7 bases at V and 2 bases at J, with 14 bases between. The V gene's germline CDR1 is LNHDA and CDR2 SQIVND (reference sequence). This CDR3 contains 14 residues. CDR3 sequence: CASTIRAQNYGYTF. CDR3 DNA sequence: TGTGCCAGTACCATCAGGGCTCAGAACTATGGCTACACCTTC.

The rearrangement links TRBV5-1 to TRBJ1-1; 8 bases line up with TRBD1. J lost 5 bases, V lost 5 bases, and 2 bases had no gene match. This CDR3 contains 12 residues. Per germline, CDR1 SGHRS and CDR2 YFSETQ. The CDR3 spells CASSTGGTEAFF. The CDR3 DNA sequence: TGCGCCAGCAGTACAGGGGGGACTGAAGCTTTCTTT.

V and J are TRBV15 and TRBJ2-7, with D unclear. CDR3 length: 15 amino acids. The V gene lost 1 base and the J gene lost 2 bases, with 12 bases spanning the gap. CDR1 is LNHNV, CDR2 YYDKDF, per germline (reference sequence). The CDR3 DNA sequence: TGTGCCACCAGCAGAGGTGGGTCCTCGGCCTACGAGCAGTACTTC. Translating it yields CATSRGGSSAYEQYF.

The chain carries TRBV18 and TRBJ2-5, with TRBD2 as a possible D gene (6 bases). Trimming left V 3 bases short and J 3 bases short, with 14 bases between. The CDR3 totals 15 residues. Germline loops: CDR1 KGHSH, CDR2 LQKENI. CDR3 DNA: TGTGCCAGCTCACCGCCTTTGGGCGGGAAAGAGACCCAGTACTTC. It is translated as CASSPPLGGKETQYF.

The chain has TRBV11-2 and TRBJ2-2; D gene uncertain. The V gene's germline CDR1 is SGHAT and CDR2 FQNNGV. V was shortened by 3 bases and J by 5 bases, with 13 bases between the two germline ends. The CDR3 sequence is 15 residues long. The CDR3 nucleotides read TGTGCCAGCAGCTTCCGGCGACCTCGGACCGGGGAGCTGTTTTTT. Encoded protein: CASSFRRPRTGELFF.

This chain links TRBV28 with TRBJ2-7; D is possibly TRBD1 (5 bases). The CDR3 consists of 13 residues. The germline CDR1 and CDR2 sequences are MDHEN and SYDVKM. Trimming stripped 7 bases from V and 2 bases from J, with 12 bases between. The CDR3 nucleotides read TGTGCCAGCAACTCGGTGGGGCCCTACGAGCAGTACTTC. It translates to CASNSVGPYEQYF.

CDR3 loop: CSVGGTGYGYTF. In DNA form, the CDR3 reads TGCAGCGTTGGGGGGACAGGCTATGGCTACACCTTC. This chain connects TRBV29-1 to TRBJ1-2, with 8 nucleotides matching TRBD1. CDR1 and CDR2 (germline): SQVTM, ANQGSEA. V shed 4 bases and J 4 bases; nucleotides not matched to a gene: 2. There are 12 residues in the CDR3. Complete variable domain (other parts from reference TRBV29-1 and TRBJ1-2): SAVISQKPSRDICQRGTSLTIQCQVDSQVTMMFWYRQQPGQSLTLIATANQGSEATYESGFVIDKFPISRPNLTFSTLTVSNMSPEDSSIYLCSVGGTGYGYTFGSGTRLTVV.

This clone was seen only a few times. The rearrangement joins TRBV19 to TRBJ2-5, with D possibly being TRBD1 or TRBD2 (5 bases each). The CDR3 extends over 14 amino acids. Trimming took 0 bases from V and 5 from J, leaving 10 bases between them. The germline gives CDR1 LNHDA, CDR2 SQIVND (reference sequence). The CDR3 DNA follows: TGTGCCAGTAGTATAGAGAGGGGTGGGGAGACCCAGTACTTC. Protein sequence: CASSIERGGETQYF.

This chain uses TRBV29-1 with TRBJ2-5, with D possibly being TRBD1 or TRBD2 (5 bases each). The tail of the sequence fits TRBJ2-7 better, so the J call may be wrong. Germline CDR1 SQVTM, CDR2 ANQGSEA. The CDR3 covers 12 residues. Here the CDR3 reads CSVEGGPYEQYF. The CDR3 nucleotides read TGCAGCGTTGAAGGGGGACCCTACGAGCAGTACTTC.

The gene calls are TRBV6-5 and TRBJ2-7; D not resolved. Germline CDR1 MNHEY, CDR2 SVGAGI. This CDR3 comprises 16 residues. V dropped 0 bases and J dropped 6 bases, with 18 bases sitting between them. For the CDR3, the DNA is TGTGCCAGCAGTTACTCGATCGGGCAGCTCGTTTCCGAGCAGTACTTC. This codes for CASSYSIGQLVSEQYF.